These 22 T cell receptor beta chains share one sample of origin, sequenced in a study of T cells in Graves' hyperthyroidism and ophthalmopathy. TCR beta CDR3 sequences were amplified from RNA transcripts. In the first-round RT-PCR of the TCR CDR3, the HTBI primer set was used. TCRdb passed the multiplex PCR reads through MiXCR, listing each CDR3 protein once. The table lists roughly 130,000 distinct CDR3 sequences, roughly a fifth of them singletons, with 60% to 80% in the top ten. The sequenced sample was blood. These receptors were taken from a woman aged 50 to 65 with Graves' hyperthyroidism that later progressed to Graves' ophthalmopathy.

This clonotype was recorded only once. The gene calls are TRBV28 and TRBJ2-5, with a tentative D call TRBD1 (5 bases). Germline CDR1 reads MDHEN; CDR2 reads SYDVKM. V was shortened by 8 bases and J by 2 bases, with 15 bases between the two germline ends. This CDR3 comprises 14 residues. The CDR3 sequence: CASGAGLLQETQYF. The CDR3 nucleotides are TGTGCCAGCGGGGCAGGGCTCCTTCAAGAGACCCAGTACTTC. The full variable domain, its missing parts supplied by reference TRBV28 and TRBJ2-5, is DVKVTQSSRYLVKRTGEKVFLECVQDMDHENMFWYRQDPGLGLRLIYFSYDVKMKEKGDIPEGYSVSREKKERFSLILESASTNQTSMYLCASGAGLLQETQYFGPGTRLLVL.

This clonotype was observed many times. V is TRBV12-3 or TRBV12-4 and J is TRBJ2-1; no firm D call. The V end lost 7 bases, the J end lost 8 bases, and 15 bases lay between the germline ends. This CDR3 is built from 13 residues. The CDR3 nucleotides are TGTGCCAGCACCACCGGATCTAGGTATGAGCAGTTCTTC. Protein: CASTTGSRYEQFF.

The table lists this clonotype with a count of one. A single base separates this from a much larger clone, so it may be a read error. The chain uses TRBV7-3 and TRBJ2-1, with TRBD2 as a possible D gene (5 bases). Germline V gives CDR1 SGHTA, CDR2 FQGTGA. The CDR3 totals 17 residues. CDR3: CASSSLSTRASFNEQFF. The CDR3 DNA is TGTGCCAGCAGCTCCCTCTCCACTAGGGCGTCCTTCAATGAGCAGTTCTTC.

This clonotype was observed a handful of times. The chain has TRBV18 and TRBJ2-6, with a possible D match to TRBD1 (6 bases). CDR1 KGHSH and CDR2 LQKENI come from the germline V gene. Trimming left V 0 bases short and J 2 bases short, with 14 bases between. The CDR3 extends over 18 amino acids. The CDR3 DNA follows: TGTGCCAGCTCACCACCGAACAGGGTAGTAACTGGGGCCAACGTCCTGACTTTC. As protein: CASSPPNRVVTGANVLTF.

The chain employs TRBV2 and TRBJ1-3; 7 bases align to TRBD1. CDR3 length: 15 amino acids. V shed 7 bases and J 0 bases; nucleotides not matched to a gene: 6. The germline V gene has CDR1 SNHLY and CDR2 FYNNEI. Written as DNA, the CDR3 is TGTGCCAGCAAAAGGGACAGCAGCTCTGGAAACACCATATATTTT. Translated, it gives CASKRDSSSGNTIYF.

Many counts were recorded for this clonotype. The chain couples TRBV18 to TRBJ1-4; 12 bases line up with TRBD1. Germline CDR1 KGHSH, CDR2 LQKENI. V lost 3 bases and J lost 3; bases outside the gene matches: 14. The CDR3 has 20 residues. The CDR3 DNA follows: TGTGCCAGCTCACCCCCCGGGACAGGGGGCCCGGCCCCCTCTAATGAAAAACTGTTTTTT. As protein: CASSPPGTGGPAPSNEKLFF.

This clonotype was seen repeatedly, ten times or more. The CDR3 DNA reads TGCAGTGCTAGGGACAGGGGGGTATCCTACGAGCAGTACTTC. It is translated as CSARDRGVSYEQYF. J is TRBJ2-7 and V is TRBV20-1, with 10 bases aligning to TRBD1. Germline assignment: CDR1 DFQATT and CDR2 SNEGSKA (reference sequence). This CDR3 region has 14 residues. V lost 3 bases, J lost 1 base, and 3 bases stayed unmatched.

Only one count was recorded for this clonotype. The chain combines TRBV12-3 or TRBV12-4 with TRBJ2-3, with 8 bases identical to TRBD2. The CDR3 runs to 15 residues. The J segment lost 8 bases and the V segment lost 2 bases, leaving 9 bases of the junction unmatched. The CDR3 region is CASSLMAGGSGTQYF. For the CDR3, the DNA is TGTGCCAGCAGTTTAATGGCGGGAGGTTCCGGTACGCAGTATTTT.

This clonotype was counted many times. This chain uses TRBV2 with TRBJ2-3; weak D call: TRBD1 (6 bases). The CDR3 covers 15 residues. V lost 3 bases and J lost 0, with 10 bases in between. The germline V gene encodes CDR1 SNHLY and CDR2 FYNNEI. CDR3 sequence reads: CASSEQGPSTDTQYF. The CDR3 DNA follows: TGTGCCAGCAGTGAGCAGGGGCCAAGCACAGATACGCAGTATTTT.

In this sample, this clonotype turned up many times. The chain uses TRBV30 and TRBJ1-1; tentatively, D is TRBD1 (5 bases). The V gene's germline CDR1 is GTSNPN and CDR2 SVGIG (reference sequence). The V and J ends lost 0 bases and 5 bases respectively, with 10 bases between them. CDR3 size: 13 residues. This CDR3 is CAWSVLGGTEAFF. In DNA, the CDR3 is TGTGCCTGGAGTGTACTCGGGGGGACTGAAGCTTTCTTT.

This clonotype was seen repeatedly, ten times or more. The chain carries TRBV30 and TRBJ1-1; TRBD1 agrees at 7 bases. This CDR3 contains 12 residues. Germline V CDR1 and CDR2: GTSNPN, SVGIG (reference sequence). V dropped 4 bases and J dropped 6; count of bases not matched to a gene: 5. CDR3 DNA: TGTGCCTGGAAAGGGGGCGTCGCTGAAGCTTTCTTT. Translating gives CAWKGGVAEAFF.

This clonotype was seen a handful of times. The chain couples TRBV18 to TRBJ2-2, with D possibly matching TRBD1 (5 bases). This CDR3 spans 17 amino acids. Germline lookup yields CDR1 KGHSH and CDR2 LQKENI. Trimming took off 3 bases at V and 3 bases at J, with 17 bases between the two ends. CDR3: CASSPRLLQVDTGELFF. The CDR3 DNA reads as TGTGCCAGCTCACCTCGATTACTACAGGTTGACACCGGGGAGCTGTTTTTT.

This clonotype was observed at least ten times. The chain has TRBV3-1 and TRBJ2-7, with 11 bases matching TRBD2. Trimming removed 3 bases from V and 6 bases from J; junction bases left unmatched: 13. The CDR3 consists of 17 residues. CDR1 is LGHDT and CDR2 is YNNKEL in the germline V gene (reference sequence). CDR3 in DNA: TGTGCCAGCAGCCACCAAATGCTAGCGGGAGGACGGCGCGAGCAGTACTTC. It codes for CASSHQMLAGGRREQYF.

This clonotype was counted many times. The CDR3 protein is CASSDPVLAGGNTGELFF. Here the CDR3 DNA reads TGTGCCAGCAGTGATCCTGTACTAGCGGGAGGGAACACCGGGGAGCTGTTTTTT. This chain uses TRBV2 with TRBJ2-2; 12 positions agree with TRBD2. The CDR3 runs to 18 residues. Losses at the gene ends were 3 bases for V and 1 base for J; bases not matched to a gene: 6. From germline, CDR1 is SNHLY and CDR2 FYNNEI.

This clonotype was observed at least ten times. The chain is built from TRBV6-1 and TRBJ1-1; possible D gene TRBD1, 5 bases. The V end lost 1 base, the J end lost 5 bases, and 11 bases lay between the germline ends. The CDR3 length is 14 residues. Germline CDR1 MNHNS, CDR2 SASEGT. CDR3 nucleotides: TGTGCCAGCAGTGAAGTTGGGGCGAAGACTGAAGCTTTCTTT. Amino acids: CASSEVGAKTEAFF.

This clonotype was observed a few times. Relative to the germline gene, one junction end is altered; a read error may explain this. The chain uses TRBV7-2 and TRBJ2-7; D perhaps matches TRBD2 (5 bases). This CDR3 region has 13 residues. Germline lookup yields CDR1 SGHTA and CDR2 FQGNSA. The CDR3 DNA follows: TGTGCCAGCGGCTTAGAGGGCAACTACGAGCAGTACTTC. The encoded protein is CASGLEGNYEQYF.

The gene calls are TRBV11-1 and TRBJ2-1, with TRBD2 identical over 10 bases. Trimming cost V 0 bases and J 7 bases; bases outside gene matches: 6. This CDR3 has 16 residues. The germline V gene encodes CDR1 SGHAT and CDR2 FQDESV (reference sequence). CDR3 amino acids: CASSLAASGSWNEQFF. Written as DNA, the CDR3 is TGTGCCAGCAGCTTAGCGGCTAGCGGGAGTTGGAATGAGCAGTTCTTC.

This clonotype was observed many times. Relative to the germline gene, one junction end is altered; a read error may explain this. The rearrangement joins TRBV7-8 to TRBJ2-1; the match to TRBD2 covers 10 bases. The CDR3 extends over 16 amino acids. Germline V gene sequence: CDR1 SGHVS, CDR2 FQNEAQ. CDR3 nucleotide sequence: TGTGCCGGCAGCTTACAGGCTAGCGGGAGTTTAAATGAGCAGTTCTTC. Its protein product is CAGSLQASGSLNEQFF.

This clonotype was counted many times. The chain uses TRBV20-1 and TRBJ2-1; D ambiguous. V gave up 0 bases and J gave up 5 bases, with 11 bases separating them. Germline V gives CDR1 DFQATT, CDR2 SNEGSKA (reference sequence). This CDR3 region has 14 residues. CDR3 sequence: CSAREGGKNNEQFF. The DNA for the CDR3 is TGCAGTGCTAGAGAAGGTGGAAAAAACAATGAGCAGTTCTTC.

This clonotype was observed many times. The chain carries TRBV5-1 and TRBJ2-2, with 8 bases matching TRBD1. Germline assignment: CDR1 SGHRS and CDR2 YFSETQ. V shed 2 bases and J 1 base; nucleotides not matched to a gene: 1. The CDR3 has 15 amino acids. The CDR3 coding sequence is TGCGCCAGCAGCTTAGGACAGGGGAACACCGGGGAGCTGTTTTTT. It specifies CASSLGQGNTGELFF.

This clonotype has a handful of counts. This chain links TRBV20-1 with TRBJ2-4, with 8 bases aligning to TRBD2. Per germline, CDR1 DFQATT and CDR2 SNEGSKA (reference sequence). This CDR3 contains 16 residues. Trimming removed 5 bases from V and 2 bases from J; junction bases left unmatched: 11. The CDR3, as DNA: TGCAGTGCTCAGCTAGCGGGCCCAGGTCCCAAAAACATTCAGTACTTC. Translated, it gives CSAQLAGPGPKNIQYF.

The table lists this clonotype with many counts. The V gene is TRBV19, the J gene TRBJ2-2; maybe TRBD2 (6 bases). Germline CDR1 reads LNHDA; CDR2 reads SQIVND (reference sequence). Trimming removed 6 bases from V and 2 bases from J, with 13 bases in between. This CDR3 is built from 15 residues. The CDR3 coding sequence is TGTGCCAGTAGAAAGGGAGGACCTAACACCGGGGAGCTGTTTTTT. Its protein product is CASRKGGPNTGELFF.